The 24 T cell receptor beta chains below come from one sample, sequenced in a study of CD8 T cells in ankylosing spondylitis. General study points: Apparently characteristic of ankylosing spondylitis blood was a TCR beta motif (about 8 highly homologous variants).

TCRdb processed the 5' RACE reads anew with MiXCR; each CDR3 protein has one entry. The sample consists of hundreds of thousands of distinct CDR3 sequences, around 20% of them appearing once. These receptors' antigens are unknown. The sequencing sample was made of blood, either unsorted or a sorted T cell fraction (not recorded which). The receptors derive from a male donor with ankylosing spondylitis.

The chain couples TRBV12-5 to TRBJ2-5; unclear D gene. CDR3 length: 13 amino acids. The germline CDR1 and CDR2 sequences are LGHNT and FRNRAP. Trimming took 1 base from V and 7 from J, leaving 10 bases between them. This chain's CDR3 is CASGLDGVGTQYF. The CDR3 nucleotides are TGTGCTAGTGGTTTGGACGGCGTAGGGACCCAGTACTTC.

V usage is TRBV19 and J usage is TRBJ2-7; possibly TRBD1 for D (6 bases). The CDR3 sequence is 15 residues long. The germline V gene has CDR1 LNHDA and CDR2 SQIVND (reference sequence). V lost 3 bases and J 1 base, leaving 13 bases between the germline ends. The CDR3 sequence is CASSIATGQSYEQYF. The CDR3 DNA reads TGTGCCAGTAGTATTGCCACAGGGCAGTCCTACGAGCAGTACTTC.

The V call is TRBV27, the J call TRBJ2-7; no clear D. CDR3 length: 15 residues. The germline V and J ends were trimmed by 4 bases and 1 base, with 14 bases remaining between them. Germline CDR1 reads MNHEY; CDR2 reads SMNVEV (reference sequence). The CDR3 protein is CASSYTGRRSYEQYF. In DNA, the CDR3 is TGTGCCAGCAGTTACACTGGCAGACGGTCCTACGAGCAGTACTTC.

This clonotype was counted many times. The V gene is TRBV11-2, the J gene TRBJ2-7; D uncertain. Germline V CDR1 and CDR2: SGHAT, FQNNGV. The CDR3 is 13 amino acids. The ends were cut back, 3 bases at V and 3 bases at J, with 9 bases in the middle. The CDR3 loop reads CASSFGASYEQYF. CDR3 DNA: TGTGCCAGCAGCTTCGGTGCAAGCTACGAGCAGTACTTC.

This clonotype appeared many times. The rearrangement joins TRBV7-9 to TRBJ1-2; no definite D call. The V gene's germline CDR1 is SEHNR and CDR2 FQNEAQ (reference sequence). Trimming took off 3 bases at V and 3 bases at J, with 8 bases between the two ends. CDR3 length equals 13 residues. The CDR3 loop is CASSLGTDYGYTF. In DNA form, the CDR3 reads TGTGCCAGCAGCTTGGGTACAGACTATGGCTACACCTTC.

A few counts support this clonotype. The rearrangement uses TRBV29-1 and TRBJ1-4; D ambiguous. The CDR3 covers 16 residues. V was trimmed by 0 bases and J by 6 bases, leaving 17 bases between them. The germline V gene encodes CDR1 SQVTM and CDR2 ANQGSEA. The DNA for the CDR3 is TGCAGCGTTGAAGAGGAATTCACGGGGTCTGATGAAAAACTGTTTTTT. This gives the protein CSVEEEFTGSDEKLFF.

The chain uses TRBV11-1 and TRBJ1-6; D is undetermined. Looked up from germline, CDR1 is SGHAT and CDR2 is FQDESV (reference sequence). Trimming removed 2 bases at V and 7 bases at J, with 12 bases between. The CDR3 spans 15 residues. In DNA, the CDR3 is TGTGCCAGCAGCTTAACATCAGAGGGCAATTCACCCCTCCACTTT. Protein: CASSLTSEGNSPLHF.

The sample holds many counts of this clonotype. The rearrangement joins TRBV5-1 to TRBJ2-2; D call uncertain. Trimming took off 4 bases at V and 2 bases at J, with 9 bases between the two ends. CDR1 is SGHRS and CDR2 is YFSETQ in the germline V gene. This CDR3 region has 14 residues. CDR3 loop: CASSQPRNTGELFF. CDR3 DNA sequence: TGCGCCAGCAGCCAGCCGAGAAACACCGGGGAGCTGTTTTTT.

V gene TRBV29-1 combines with J gene TRBJ2-1, with TRBD2 matching over 9 bases. The junction had 24 bases not matched to a gene; V was cut back by 7 bases and J by 5 bases. Germline V CDR1 and CDR2: SQVTM, ANQGSEA. The CDR3 length is 19 residues. The CDR3 bases are TGCAGCGCCCCCCTCGCGGCCCGACTAGCGGCTGGGTTTGACAATGAGCAGTTCTTC. Its translation: CSAPLAARLAAGFDNEQFF.

The chain combines TRBV4-2 with TRBJ2-7, with D possibly matching TRBD2 (5 bases). V was trimmed by 4 bases and J by 1 base, leaving 17 bases between them. The CDR3 is made up of 16 amino acids. Germline CDR1 and CDR2: LGHNA and YNFKEQ. CDR3 sequence reads: CASSPDLSGLSYEQYF. CDR3 in DNA: TGTGCCAGCAGCCCCGACCTCAGCGGACTTTCCTACGAGCAGTACTTC.

This clonotype was seen a few times. The V gene is TRBV12-3 or TRBV12-4, the J gene TRBJ1-4; 8 bases are a match to TRBD1. The CDR3 runs 15 residues. Unmatched junction bases numbered 14, after V lost 5 bases and J lost 12 bases. CDR3 in DNA: TGTGCCAGCAGTACAGGACAGGGCCCCATTGCGGAACTGTTTTTT. Translating gives CASSTGQGPIAELFF.

A few counts support this clonotype. V and J are TRBV11-2 and TRBJ2-3; maybe TRBD1 (6 bases). From germline, CDR1 is SGHAT and CDR2 FQNNGV. Trimming took 5 bases from V and 3 from J, leaving 15 bases between them. The CDR3 has 15 amino acids. In DNA form, the CDR3 reads TGTGCCAGCAGCCGAACGCCCACAGGGACAGATACGCAGTATTTT. Encoded protein: CASSRTPTGTDTQYF. The variable domain in full, with the rest retrieved from reference TRBV11-2 and TRBJ2-3, is EAGVAQSPRYKIIEKRQSVAFWCNPISGHATLYWYQQILGQGPKLLIQFQNNGVVDDSQLPKDRFSAERLKGVDSTLKIQPAKLEDSAVYLCASSRTPTGTDTQYFGPGTRLTVL.

This clonotype has only a few counts. V and J are TRBV10-3 and TRBJ2-3, with D unresolved. This CDR3 spans 13 amino acids. The germline gives CDR1 ENHRY, CDR2 SYGVKD. Between the trimmed V and J ends, which lost 2 bases and 6 bases, there was a span of 9 bases. Here the CDR3 DNA reads TGTGCCATCAGTGAGGGGGTGGAGGATACGCAGTATTTT. Translation gives CAISEGVEDTQYF.

The chain joins TRBV25-1 to TRBJ1-5, with D perhaps TRBD1 (5 bases). V gave up 4 bases and J gave up 2 bases, with 9 bases separating them. Germline V CDR1 and CDR2: MGHDK, SYGVNS. The CDR3 consists of 14 residues. For the CDR3, the DNA is TGTGCCAGCAGTGCTGGGGGGGGCAATCAGCCCCAGCATTTT. The encoded protein is CASSAGGGNQPQHF. The whole variable domain, filled in from reference TRBV25-1 and TRBJ1-5, reads EADIYQTPRYLVIGTGKKITLECSQTMGHDKMYWYQQDPGMELHLIHYSYGVNSTEKGDLSSESTVSRIRTEHFPLTLESARPSHTSQYLCASSAGGGNQPQHFGDGTRLSIL.

This clonotype showed up just a few times. V gene TRBV4-1 combines with J gene TRBJ2-1; unclear D gene. The CDR3 sequence is 14 residues long. The germline V and J ends were trimmed by 1 base and 3 bases, with 7 bases remaining between them. Germline loops: CDR1 MGHRA, CDR2 YSYEKL. DNA for the CDR3: TGCGCCAGCAGCCAAGCCGAGAACTACAATGAGCAGTTCTTC. This encodes CASSQAENYNEQFF.

This chain links TRBV6-1 with TRBJ2-4, with D perhaps matching TRBD2 (6 bases). The germline gives CDR1 MNHNS, CDR2 SASEGT. CDR3 length: 16 amino acids. V dropped 0 bases and J dropped 2 bases, with 11 bases sitting between them. Here the CDR3 reads CASSEAMEGPKNIQYF. CDR3 bases: TGTGCCAGCAGTGAAGCAATGGAGGGACCCAAAAACATTCAGTACTTC.

The chain is built from TRBV20-1 and TRBJ2-2; 7 bases fit TRBD1. CDR1 and CDR2 (germline): DFQATT, SNEGSKA (reference sequence). CDR3 length: 14 residues. The J segment lost 3 bases and the V segment lost 3 bases, leaving 4 bases of the junction unmatched. The CDR3: CSARTGTDTGELFF. CDR3 nucleotides: TGCAGTGCTAGGACAGGGACGGACACCGGGGAGCTGTTTTTT.

The CDR3 coding sequence is TGCAGCGTTGAAAGCGCGGACAGGGGGCTCGAGCAGTACTTC. Translating it yields CSVESADRGLEQYF. The genes are TRBV29-1 and TRBJ2-7, with 11 positions matching TRBD1. Germline V gene sequence: CDR1 SQVTM, CDR2 ANQGSEA. The CDR3 covers 14 residues. Trimming cost V 2 bases and J 6 bases; bases outside gene matches: 6.

The rearrangement uses TRBV27 and TRBJ2-3; D is uncertain. The CDR3 length is 14 residues. The germline V and J ends were trimmed by 4 bases and 0 bases, with 8 bases remaining between them. Germline values: CDR1 MNHEY, CDR2 SMNVEV (reference sequence). In DNA form, the CDR3 reads TGTGCCAGCAGTTGGGCAGCTAGCACAGATACGCAGTATTTT. Protein product: CASSWAASTDTQYF.

The sample holds a few counts of this clonotype. This CDR3 reads CAITAGGSYEQYF. For the CDR3, the DNA is TGTGCCATCACGGCGGGGGGATCCTACGAGCAGTACTTC. V gene TRBV10-3 combines with J gene TRBJ2-7; 8 bases agree with TRBD2. The junction had 3 bases not matched to a gene; V was cut back by 7 bases and J by 1 base. CDR1 and CDR2 (germline): ENHRY, SYGVKD. The CDR3 spans 13 residues.

This sequence joins TRBV11-2 and TRBJ2-5; 7 bases fit TRBD2. Germline CDR1 is SGHAT and CDR2 is FQNNGV. The V and J ends lost 4 bases and 0 bases, in that order; junction bases with no gene match: 8. This CDR3 contains 16 residues. CDR3 in DNA: TGTGCCAGCAGCTACGGTGGGACTAACTACCAAGAGACCCAGTACTTC. Translating gives CASSYGGTNYQETQYF.

This clonotype was counted ten times or more. The chain is built from TRBV28 and TRBJ2-7; D is unresolved. Germline V gene data show CDR1 as MDHEN and CDR2 as SYDVKM. The V end lost 6 bases, the J end lost 6 bases, and 15 bases lay between the germline ends. There are 13 residues in the CDR3. The CDR3, as DNA: TGTGCCAGCAGCCTCGGGTTTGAGGCCGAGCAGTACTTC. The encoded protein is CASSLGFEAEQYF.

The chain couples TRBV28 to TRBJ1-1; a weak D match, TRBD1 (5 bases). Germline V lookup: CDR1 MDHEN, CDR2 SYDVKM. This CDR3 has 16 amino acids. The germline V and J ends were trimmed by 5 bases and 1 base, with 17 bases remaining between them. Here the CDR3 DNA reads TGTGCCAGCAGTGTACCCGGGACCCCGGCGAACACTGAAGCTTTCTTT. It is translated as CASSVPGTPANTEAFF.

The V and J genes are TRBV10-3 and TRBJ1-1; tentative D call: TRBD1 (5 bases). There are 13 residues in the CDR3. The V gene's germline CDR1 is ENHRY and CDR2 SYGVKD. V was trimmed by 4 bases and J by 4 bases, leaving 10 bases between them. The CDR3, as DNA: TGTGCCATCAGTGTTGAGGGGTCCACTGAAGCTTTCTTT. Its protein is CAISVEGSTEAFF.